Following are 10 T cell receptor beta chains from one sample sequenced in a study of CD8 T cells in Susac syndrome (dated by TCRdb to the late 2010s). Receptors were amplified or captured by the immunoSEQ multiplex PCR assay. RNA was extracted with the RNeasy kit and 0.5 to 1 ug was reverse transcribed using random hexamers. TCRdb reprocessed the public reads (quality trimming at Q25 with fastp, clone calling with MiXCR) and kept in-frame beta chains. Rows with one shared CDR3 protein collapse into an entry with the most common genes and DNA. The sample profile shows approximately 100,000 distinct CDR3 sequences; just under 95% of them were found once. The top ten clonotypes cover about 0.12% of the sample. Source material: CD8+ T cells from PBMCs. The receptors were sampled from a human donor in good health.

V gene TRBV2 combines with J gene TRBJ2-5; TRBD2 agrees at 11 bases. The V and J ends lost 4 bases and 5 bases, in that order; junction bases with no gene match: 9. Germline V gene lookup returns CDR1 SNHLY and CDR2 FYNNEI. The length of the CDR3 is 16 residues. This CDR3 reads CASSVTSGSGRETQYF. The DNA for the CDR3 is TGTGCCAGCAGTGTTACTAGCGGGAGTGGTAGGGAGACCCAGTACTTC.

This rearrangement joins TRBV7-9 to TRBJ2-1, with TRBD1 matching 10 bases. Germline loops: CDR1 SEHNR, CDR2 FQNEAQ (reference sequence). Trimming cost V 5 bases and J 7 bases; bases outside gene matches: 11. CDR3 length: 16 amino acids. CDR3 bases: TGTGCCAGCAGCCCCATGTTAGGGACAGGGGTGAATGAGCAGTTCTTC. It yields the protein CASSPMLGTGVNEQFF.

This chain joins TRBV3-1 and TRBJ2-1; D gene unclear. V gave up 4 bases and J gave up 9 bases, with 13 bases separating them. Per germline, CDR1 LGHDT and CDR2 YNNKEL (reference sequence). There are 13 residues in the CDR3. The CDR3 region has the DNA TGTGCCAGCAGCCGTTCCGATACAATTGAGCAGTTCTTC. It translates to CASSRSDTIEQFF.

The chain couples TRBV9 to TRBJ2-2; D is unresolved. The V end was cut by 4 bases, the J end by 1 base, with 2 bases between. The germline gives CDR1 SGDLS, CDR2 YYNGEE. The CDR3 totals 12 residues. CDR3 loop: CASSMNTGELFF. CDR3 bases: TGTGCCAGCAGCATGAACACCGGGGAGCTGTTTTTT.

The CDR3 loop is CASSISPGYEQYF. For the CDR3, the DNA is TGTGCCAGTAGTATATCCCCAGGCTACGAGCAGTACTTC. J is TRBJ2-7 and V is TRBV19; unclear D gene. Germline loops: CDR1 LNHDA, CDR2 SQIVND (reference sequence). The CDR3 sequence is 13 residues long. Trimming stripped 2 bases from V and 3 bases from J, with 8 bases between.

The chain uses TRBV6-5 and TRBJ2-3; D not resolved. The V gene lost 0 bases and the J gene lost 3 bases, with 7 bases spanning the gap. CDR1 MNHEY and CDR2 SVGAGI come from the germline V gene. This CDR3 contains 14 residues. The CDR3 DNA reads as TGTGCCAGCAGTTACTCAGGCGGAACAGATACGCAGTATTTT. It translates to CASSYSGGTDTQYF.

This sequence joins TRBV9 and TRBJ1-2; D is possibly TRBD1 (5 bases). The V gene's germline CDR1 is SGDLS and CDR2 YYNGEE. The germline V and J ends were trimmed by 3 bases and 4 bases, with 16 bases remaining between them. This CDR3 is 15 amino acids long. In nucleotides, the CDR3 is TGTGCCAGCAGCGCGGGCCGGGACGGTATCTATGGCTACACCTTC. It codes for CASSAGRDGIYGYTF.

V is TRBV6-5 and J is TRBJ1-2, with 7 bases identical to TRBD1. The trim removed 1 base at V and 4 bases at J, leaving 6 bases unmatched. Germline lookup yields CDR1 MNHEY and CDR2 SVGAGI. CDR3 length equals 15 residues. The CDR3 spells CASSYWVGGAYGYTF. Written as DNA, the CDR3 is TGTGCCAGCAGTTACTGGGTAGGGGGCGCCTATGGCTACACCTTC.

This chain links TRBV5-1 with TRBJ1-1, with 7 nucleotides matching TRBD1. Germline V gene data show CDR1 as SGHRS and CDR2 as YFSETQ. This CDR3 spans 15 amino acids. Trimming removed 1 base from V and 0 bases from J; junction bases left unmatched: 3. The CDR3 DNA reads as TGCGCCAGCAGCTTGCAGGGACAGATGAACACTGAAGCTTTCTTT. Its protein is CASSLQGQMNTEAFF.

This sequence joins TRBV10-3 and TRBJ2-7, with 9 nucleotides matching TRBD1. Germline trimming cut 9 bases from V and 6 bases from J; bases unmatched to any gene: 15. Germline lookup yields CDR1 ENHRY and CDR2 SYGVKD. The CDR3 totals 15 residues. The CDR3 DNA reads TGTGCCATACTACCCACCGGGACAGGGAGTGGCGAGCAGTACTTC. Amino acids: CAILPTGTGSGEQYF.